The present TCR beta chain was sequenced within a study of cytomegalovirus exposure and HLA in healthy donors. Study-wide context: Earlier sequencing of some 170 million T cells yielded 100 million to 120 million unique TCR beta sequences. Study-wide results and limits: Using a false discovery rate of 0.05, a later analysis showed that fewer than 20,000 TCR beta sequences were associated with HLA alleles.

J lost 7 bases, V lost 1 base, and 6 bases had no gene match. The length of the CDR3 is 17 residues. Germline V CDR1 and CDR2: SGHTA, FQGTGA. PCR used 60 Vbeta primers and 13 Jbeta primers. Repertoires were generated with immunoSEQ multiplex PCR, while TCRdb's copy carries only in-frame clones and drops some. The sample holds under 200,000 clones, about 80% seen once. About this clone itself: Antigen unknown.

The TCR was taken from a man between 45 and 60 years old in good health and CMV-seropositive. What was sequenced was PBMCs. The chain is built from TRBV7-3 and TRBJ2-2, with 13 bases lining up with TRBD2. The CDR3, as DNA: TGTGCCAGCAGCTTAATACTAGCGGGGGGGCTCAACGGGGAGCTGTTTTTT. Its translation is CASSLILAGGLNGELFF.